This T cell receptor beta chain was documented in a study of blood T cells in healthy people across ages. A J-beta primer mix and a sample-barcoded 5' primer were used in a second PCR of about 7 to 12 cycles. TCRdb called the 5' RACE reads again in MiXCR, with one record for every CDR3 protein. Altogether about 930,000 distinct CDR3 sequences are present, about 28% being singletons, with the ten largest covering roughly a tenth. Each donor gave approximately 9.5 milliliters of peripheral blood. There are many counts of this clonotype. This CDR3 region has 14 residues. CDR1 is SGDLS, CDR2 YYNGEE, per germline. The junction had 4 bases not matched to a gene; V was cut back by 0 bases and J by 6 bases. These data were likewise used in another study, on T cells of mothers and their children. That report adds: It was related mother-child pairs that showed slightly higher overlap than unrelated pairs, without reaching significance.

V gene TRBV9 combines with J gene TRBJ2-7; TRBD1 matches at 9 bases. Source material: blood. The clonotype comes from a woman between 40 and 55 years old in good health. CDR3 sequence reads: CASSVGDRASEQYF. In DNA form, the CDR3 reads TGTGCCAGCAGCGTAGGGGACAGGGCGAGCGAGCAGTACTTC.